These 22 T cell receptor beta chains were sequenced from one sample in a study of neoadjuvant anti-PD-1 for oral cavity cancer. The repertoire was sequenced with immunoSEQ multiplex PCR; TCRdb's copy has only in-frame clones and lacks some. This table holds 14,000 or so clones, approximately 74% found once. As to time point: after neoadjuvant nivolumab, at surgical resection. The sequencing here drew on PBMCs, taken after nivolumab (anti-PD-1) treatment. These receptor sequences come from a person aged 40-85 years with oral cavity squamous cell carcinoma.

The chain employs TRBV5-1 and TRBJ1-2; D gene ambiguous. This CDR3 is built from 13 residues. The germline CDR1 and CDR2 sequences are SGHRS and YFSETQ. V lost 2 bases, J lost 8 bases, and 13 bases lay in between. The CDR3 DNA is TGCGCCAGCAGCTTATCGGGCGTGGAGGGCTACACCTTC. It yields the protein CASSLSGVEGYTF.

V and J are TRBV15 and TRBJ2-5; perhaps TRBD2 as D (6 bases). CDR1 and CDR2 from the germline V gene are LNHNV and YYDKDF (reference sequence). Trimming pared 3 bases from V and 6 bases from J, leaving 20 bases between. The CDR3 runs to 16 residues. The CDR3 region has the DNA TGTGCCACCAGCAGGCCAATGGGGGGTGATGTTAAGACCCAGTACTTC. It specifies CATSRPMGGDVKTQYF. The full variable domain, rest sourced from reference TRBV15 and TRBJ2-5, is DAMVIQNPRYQVTQFGKPVTLSCSQTLNHNVMYWYQQKSSQAPKLLFHYYDKDFNNEADTPDNFQSRRPNTSFCFLDIRSPGLGDTAMYLCATSRPMGGDVKTQYFGPGTRLLVL.

This CDR3 is CASRSDSLRTDTQYF. DNA of the CDR3: TGTGCCAGCAGAAGCGACAGCCTTCGCACAGATACGCAGTATTTT. The V gene is TRBV6-5, the J gene TRBJ2-3; D might be TRBD1 (5 bases). CDR1 and CDR2 (germline): MNHEY, SVGAGI. Trimming took 6 bases from V and 1 from J, leaving 14 bases between them. The CDR3 runs to 15 residues.

The CDR3 is CASSLSQGGTHEQYF. The CDR3 DNA is TGCGCCAGCAGCTTAAGCCAGGGGGGGACCCACGAGCAGTACTTC. This chain links TRBV5-1 with TRBJ2-7; either TRBD1 or TRBD2 may fit D (7 bases each). The CDR3 sequence is 15 residues long. V was pared by 2 bases and J by 5 bases, with 17 bases between. Germline CDR1 SGHRS, CDR2 YFSETQ.

The chain is built from TRBV28 and TRBJ2-3; D unresolved. Germline lookup yields CDR1 MDHEN and CDR2 SYDVKM. V lost 1 base and J 6 bases, leaving 2 bases between the germline ends. The length of the CDR3 is 11 residues. CDR3 nucleotide sequence: TGTGCCAGCAGTTTATTGGATACGCAGTATTTT. Encoded protein: CASSLLDTQYF.

This sequence joins TRBV28 and TRBJ1-2, with no clear D. Deletions cut 6 bases from V and 8 bases from J, with 10 bases between. CDR1 and CDR2 (germline): MDHEN, SYDVKM. This CDR3 is 11 amino acids long. The CDR3 bases are TGTGCCAGCAGAGCAGGCCCGGGCTACACCTTC. Residues: CASRAGPGYTF.

This clone was seen a handful of times. CDR3 nucleotide sequence: TGTGCCAGCAGCGCAGGTCCCGGGACTAGTAGTAATGAGCAGTTCTTC. Amino acids: CASSAGPGTSSNEQFF. The genes are TRBV9 and TRBJ2-1, with 8 nucleotides matching TRBD2. With 3 bases clipped from V and 7 bases from J, the junction kept 12 bases outside the gene matches. The CDR3 runs 16 residues. Looked up from germline, CDR1 is SGDLS and CDR2 is YYNGEE.

The chain combines TRBV2 with TRBJ2-3; perhaps TRBD2 as D (6 bases). V dropped 7 bases and J dropped 12 bases, with 11 bases sitting between them. Germline V gene sequence: CDR1 SNHLY, CDR2 FYNNEI. The CDR3 length is 10 residues. The CDR3 DNA sequence: TGTGCCAGCACCGGGACTCTTCAGTATTTT. Amino acid sequence: CASTGTLQYF.

This rearrangement joins TRBV19 to TRBJ2-2; perhaps TRBD2 as D (6 bases). The CDR3 has 17 amino acids. Trimming pared 11 bases from V and 0 bases from J, leaving 22 bases between. Germline V CDR1 and CDR2: LNHDA, SQIVND (reference sequence). CDR3 nucleotides: TGTGCCTCCTATTTTAGCGGTACCCGATCGAACACCGGGGAGCTGTTTTTT. This sequence encodes CASYFSGTRSNTGELFF.

The CDR3 nucleotides are TGTGCCAGCAGCCAACAGGGCCCCACAGATACGCAGTATTTT. Encoded protein: CASSQQGPTDTQYF. The chain employs TRBV6-4 and TRBJ2-3; possibly TRBD1 for D (6 bases). Trimming pared 6 bases from V and 2 bases from J, leaving 12 bases between. The CDR3 runs to 14 residues. Germline lookup yields CDR1 MRHNA and CDR2 SNTAGT.

This clone was detected a few times. The gene calls are TRBV10-3 and TRBJ1-5, with 7 bases that match TRBD1. The CDR3 length is 14 residues. Germline V gene lookup returns CDR1 ENHRY and CDR2 SYGVKD. J was trimmed by 1 base and V by 3 bases; bases with no gene match: 0. The CDR3 is CAISEQGSNQPQHF. CDR3 DNA: TGTGCCATCAGTGAACAGGGGAGCAATCAGCCCCAGCATTTT.

The chain couples TRBV2 to TRBJ2-7; D call uncertain. V was clipped by 6 bases and J by 0 bases, with 9 bases between them. The CDR3 has 13 residues. Germline CDR1 is SNHLY and CDR2 is FYNNEI. The CDR3 DNA is TGTGCCAGCAGGCCCACCCTCTCCTACGAGCAGTACTTC. Amino acid sequence: CASRPTLSYEQYF. Combining the CDR3 with reference TRBV2 and TRBJ2-7 gives the whole variable domain EPEVTQTPSHQVTQMGQEVILRCVPISNHLYFYWYRQILGQKVEFLVSFYNNEISEKSEIFDDQFSVERPDGSNFTLKIRSTKLEDSAMYFCASRPTLSYEQYFGPGTRLTVT.

The chain uses TRBV7-9 and TRBJ2-5, with 9 bases matching TRBD2. J gave up 5 bases and V 1 base, and 11 bases lay outside the gene matches. CDR1 and CDR2 from the germline V gene are SEHNR and FQNEAQ (reference sequence). CDR3 length: 17 amino acids. The CDR3 loop is CASSLVAGGPGMETQYF. The CDR3 DNA reads as TGTGCCAGCAGCTTAGTGGCGGGAGGGCCTGGGATGGAGACCCAGTACTTC. Complete variable domain (other parts from reference TRBV7-9 and TRBJ2-5): DTGVSQNPRHKITKRGQNVTFRCDPISEHNRLYWYRQTLGQGPEFLTYFQNEAQLEKSRLLSDRFSAERPKGSFSTLEIQRTEQGDSAMYLCASSLVAGGPGMETQYFGPGTRLLVL.

The V gene is TRBV6-1, the J gene TRBJ2-5; the D gene could be TRBD1 or TRBD2 (5 bases each). The CDR3 sequence is 14 residues long. Trimming removed 3 bases from V and 1 base from J, with 9 bases in between. CDR1 MNHNS and CDR2 SASEGT come from the germline V gene. The CDR3: CASSEGTGQETQYF. In nucleotides, the CDR3 is TGTGCCAGCAGTGAGGGGACGGGCCAAGAGACCCAGTACTTC.

The chain carries TRBV13 and TRBJ1-5; D ambiguous. This CDR3 is built from 14 residues. Between the trimmed V and J ends, which lost 5 bases and 2 bases, there was a span of 10 bases. Per the germline V gene, CDR1 is PRHDT and CDR2 is FYEKMQ (reference sequence). The CDR3 here is CASSAGPRNQPQHF. The DNA of the CDR3 is TGTGCCAGCAGCGCCGGGCCTCGCAATCAGCCCCAGCATTTT. Full variable domain (remainder filled in from reference TRBV13 and TRBJ1-5): AAGVIQSPRHLIKEKRETATLKCYPIPRHDTVYWYQQGPGQDPQFLISFYEKMQSDKGSIPDRFSAQQFSDYHSELNMSSLELGDSALYFCASSAGPRNQPQHFGDGTRLSIL.

The sample holds a few counts of this clone. The genes are TRBV10-3 and TRBJ2-3; D is unresolved. The CDR3 consists of 13 residues. The germline V gene encodes CDR1 ENHRY and CDR2 SYGVKD. V was trimmed by 1 base and J by 3 bases, leaving 5 bases between them. The CDR3 spells CAISELWTDTQYF. CDR3 coding DNA: TGTGCCATCAGTGAGTTGTGGACAGATACGCAGTATTTT.

This chain uses TRBV5-1 with TRBJ1-1; D unclear. Germline assignment: CDR1 SGHRS and CDR2 YFSETQ. The CDR3 is 12 residues long. V dropped 7 bases and J dropped 0 bases, with 7 bases sitting between them. CDR3 loop: CASFNMNTEAFF. The DNA for the CDR3 is TGCGCCAGCTTCAACATGAACACTGAAGCTTTCTTT.

The chain is built from TRBV2 and TRBJ2-2; tentatively, D is TRBD1 (5 bases). The V gene lost 7 bases and the J gene lost 1 base, with 7 bases spanning the gap. This CDR3 has 13 amino acids. Germline V CDR1 and CDR2: SNHLY, FYNNEI. The CDR3 DNA is TGTGCCAGCACCAGGGAGAACACCGGGGAGCTGTTTTTT. This encodes CASTRENTGELFF.

This rearrangement joins TRBV7-6 to TRBJ1-1, with no clear D. Trimming took 4 bases from V and 8 from J, leaving 17 bases between them. The CDR3 length is 14 residues. CDR1 is SGHVS, CDR2 FNYEAQ, per germline. In DNA form, the CDR3 reads TGTGCCAGCAGCTCCAGCCGGGGAATTTTGGAAGCTTTCTTT. It specifies CASSSSRGILEAFF.

The chain employs TRBV6-5 and TRBJ2-7, with 9 bases aligning to TRBD2. The germline CDR1 and CDR2 sequences are MNHEY and SVGAGI. Trimming took 7 bases from V and 6 from J; bases not matched to a gene: 10. This CDR3 is 14 amino acids long. CDR3 DNA sequence: TGTGCCAGCACTTCCGGGACTAGCCTCTCCGAGCAGTACTTC. Its protein product is CASTSGTSLSEQYF.

The chain links TRBV29-1 to TRBJ2-7; D uncertain. Germline CDR1 and CDR2: SQVTM and ANQGSEA. The CDR3 contains 11 residues. V was trimmed by 4 bases and J by 3 bases, leaving 7 bases between them. The DNA of the CDR3 is TGCAGCGTTGTAGTGGGCTACGAGCAGTACTTC. This codes for CSVVVGYEQYF.

The CDR3: CASSEHGGERGGYGYTF. DNA for the CDR3: TGTGCCAGCAGTGAACACGGGGGTGAGAGAGGAGGGTATGGCTACACCTTC. The genes are TRBV6-1 and TRBJ1-2, with D tentatively TRBD1 (5 bases). V was cut by 2 bases and J by 5 bases, with 21 bases left in between. CDR1 is MNHNS and CDR2 is SASEGT in the germline V gene. The CDR3 totals 17 residues.